Detailed here is one TCR beta chain. Possible read error: a much larger clone is one base away. Unsorted whole blood yielded the blood RNA, and germline DNA was also extracted. The data were obtained in a study of tumor-infiltrating lymphocytes in primary liver carcinoma. Starting material of 500 ng total RNA yielded TCR beta cDNA via a constant-region primer. ARM-PCR, slightly modified, supplied the TCR beta libraries through three nested multiplex PCR rounds. MiXCR, applied by TCRdb to the multiplex PCR reads, yields one record per CDR3 protein. Of about 300,000 distinct CDR3 sequences in the sample, 60% to 80% were seen once. The source material was peripheral blood. The clonotype was recovered from a man in his forties or fifties with primary liver carcinoma and hepatitis B virus infection.

CDR3 protein: CASNYSRRESNYGYTF. The CDR3 DNA reads TGTGCCAGCAATTACTCGCGCAGGGAGAGTAACTATGGCTACACCTTC. The chain uses TRBV6-5 and TRBJ1-2; weak D call: TRBD1 (5 bases). Germline V gives CDR1 MNHEY, CDR2 SVGAGI. The CDR3 totals 16 residues.